This T cell receptor (beta chain) was identified in a study of shared clonotypes between healthy human individuals. Libraries were prepared by immunoSEQ multiplex PCR; TCRdb keeps only in-frame clonotypes and omits some of them. The sample has fewer than 1 million clones, 96% seen once. Germline CDR1 and CDR2: SGHDT and YYEEEE. The CDR3 has 13 residues. Trimming took 4 bases from V and 9 from J, leaving 15 bases between them. Naive CD8 cells, CD45RO-negative and positively selected for CCR7, excluded terminally differentiated effector memory CD45RA+ cells. Sequencing was done on a sample of naive CD8+ T cells sorted from blood. This receptor was obtained from a man younger than 40 in good health. This chain joins TRBV5-6 and TRBJ2-3, with a weak D call TRBD2 (6 bases). The CDR3 DNA sequence: TGTGCCAGCAGCGTATGGGACTGGCAGACGCAGTATTTT. It codes for CASSVWDWQTQYF.